A selection of T cell receptor beta chains follows, all from one sample in a study of blood T cell repertoires in COVID-19. TCRdb's copy holds only in-frame clones and misses some; the assay was immunoSEQ multiplex PCR. The profile shows roughly 380,000 clones, approximately 84% of them singletons. Sequenced sample: PBMCs or T cells enriched from blood (not recorded which). Receptors were obtained from a woman aged 30 to 39 who had recovered from COVID-19. CDR3s leave out the opening cysteine and the closing phenylalanine or tryptophan.

V | CDR3
TRBV2 | ASSPGTVYEQY
TRBV5-4 | ASSLGDSTQETQY
TRBV5-6 | ASSLAGTRETQY
TRBV4-1 | ASSQVGGLANYGYT
TRBV30 | AWSASDNQPQH
TRBV10-3 | AISEEGGADTQY
TRBV7-7 | ASSLSGGGQETQY
TRBV25-1 | ASTYTGELF
TRBV19 | ASSPGQQSTDTQY
TRBV11-2 | ASSLIVTPGNTIY
TRBV13 | ASSERTSAYEQY
TRBV6-5 | ASRVLESNEQF
TRBV27 | ASSLTGQVTYEQY
TRBV25-1 | ASSWTSGTYEQY
TRBV19 | ASGEQGNTDTQY
TRBV18 | ASSPLTSGDTGELF
TRBV5-1 | ASSLSGTENSPLH
TRBV7-7 | ASSLSHSETQY
TRBV2 | ASSDNFQGSEKLF
TRBV7-3 | ASSPAPSRGLAGERTDTQY
TRBV19 | ASSWTGTSYEQY
TRBV5-1 | ASSLVGQGSYEQY
TRBV19 | ASRTTASGSYEQY
TRBV3-1/TRBV3-2 | ASSGDRGWETQY
TRBV28 | ASSLNIRGSGNTEAF
TRBV6-6 | ASSYGQGELNYGYT
TRBV21-1 | ASSKAGQKTEAF
TRBV7-3 | ASSQRGSGVTGELF
TRBV4-2 | ASSQGTGKDTQY
TRBV6-5 | ASSYSDVARQLF
TRBV4-1 | ASSQGQGPNTEAF
TRBV29-1 | SVVEDRRLAKNIQY
TRBV18 | ASSLRTGDYGYT
TRBV12-3/TRBV12-4 | ASSFQGVYEQY
TRBV27 | ASRDLAGGPETQY
TRBV5-5 | ASSLDITDTQY
TRBV19 | ASSIQGGVYNEQF
TRBV7-9 | ASSFVTAGGEKLF
TRBV19 | ASSIPGGARGEQY
TRBV7-9 | ASSPGWAPYNEQF
TRBV19 | ASSTLTRTGRYTGELF
TRBV10-1 | ASITDGGIQETQY
TRBV18 | ASSPREERGGQETQY
TRBV29-1 | RGWEGNSPLH
TRBV14 | ASSSSSAYNEQF
TRBV11-3 | AISSGAVLRGSCF
TRBV29-1 | SVGGGEIYT
TRBV29-1 | SGGTGEAF
TRBV5-1 | ASSLAVTGNTEAF
TRBV5-1 | ASSPSRTSGGGDTQY
TRBV5-1 | ASSLVLREQF
TRBV5-4 | ASSPLAGGQNEQF
TRBV18 | ASSPWDRDNYGYT
TRBV7-3 | ASSLGGDTEAF
TRBV12-3/TRBV12-4 | ASSLSQETQY
TRBV27 | ASSFRASTYEQY
TRBV7-8 | ASSTAPNTGELF